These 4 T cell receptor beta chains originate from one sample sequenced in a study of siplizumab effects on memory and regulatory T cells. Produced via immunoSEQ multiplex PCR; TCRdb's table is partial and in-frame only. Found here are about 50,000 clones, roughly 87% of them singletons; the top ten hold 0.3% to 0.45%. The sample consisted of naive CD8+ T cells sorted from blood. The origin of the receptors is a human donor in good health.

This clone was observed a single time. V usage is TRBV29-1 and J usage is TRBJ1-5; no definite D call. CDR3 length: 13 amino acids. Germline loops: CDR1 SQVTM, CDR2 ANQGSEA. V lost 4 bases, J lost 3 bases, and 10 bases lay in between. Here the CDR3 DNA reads TGCAGCGTTGTGGACGGGTCCAATCAGCCCCAGCATTTT. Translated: CSVVDGSNQPQHF.

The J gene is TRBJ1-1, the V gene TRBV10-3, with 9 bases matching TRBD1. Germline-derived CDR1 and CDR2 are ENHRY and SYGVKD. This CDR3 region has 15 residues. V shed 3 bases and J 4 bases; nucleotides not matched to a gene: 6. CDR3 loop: CAISDGTGPFTEAFF. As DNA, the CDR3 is TGTGCCATCAGTGACGGGACAGGGCCTTTCACTGAAGCTTTCTTT.

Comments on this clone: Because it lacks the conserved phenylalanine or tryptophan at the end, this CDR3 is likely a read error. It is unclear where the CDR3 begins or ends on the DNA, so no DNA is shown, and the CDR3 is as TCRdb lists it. The CDR3 sequence: CASSYSQV. The rearrangement uses TRBV6-6 and TRBJ1-1; the D call in the table, TRBD1, was not verified against the DNA. Including both end residues, the CDR3 is 8 amino acids long. The germline gives CDR1 MNHNY, CDR2 SVGAGI (reference sequence).

In DNA, the CDR3 is TGCGCCAGCAGCCAGAAACCCGGACAGGGCATCTACACAGATACGCAGTATTTT. As protein: CASSQKPGQGIYTDTQYF. V and J are TRBV5-1 and TRBJ2-3; 8 nucleotides match TRBD1. The CDR3 covers 18 residues. The junction had 15 bases not matched to a gene; V was cut back by 4 bases and J by 2 bases. Germline V CDR1 and CDR2: SGHRS, YFSETQ.